Below, 31 T cell receptor beta chains from the same sample are listed, as sequenced in a study of blood T cells in healthy people across ages. Primed by a sample-barcoded 5' primer and a J-beta primer mix, a second PCR proceeded for about 6 to 11 cycles. In TCRdb, the 5' RACE reads were re-called with MiXCR into one record per CDR3 protein. Of 1.5 million to 2 million distinct CDR3 sequences listed, roughly 30% are singletons. The sample consisted of blood. The receptors originated from a woman in her twenties or thirties in good health.

Worth noting for this clonotype: It may be a read error: a sequence one base away is much more abundant. The chain joins TRBV29-1 to TRBJ2-1; no firm D call. The length of the CDR3 is 17 residues. V was trimmed by 4 bases and J by 0 bases, leaving 19 bases between them. Germline CDR1 reads SQVTM; CDR2 reads ANQGSEA. CDR3 nucleotides: TGCAGCGTTGGAGTGCGAGGTGAGGTGGGCTCCTACAATGAGCAGTTCTTC. This translates into CSVGVRGEVGSYNEQFF.

This clonotype was seen repeatedly, ten times or more. The chain recombines TRBV4-1 with TRBJ2-3; 7 positions agree with TRBD1. The V gene's germline CDR1 is MGHRA and CDR2 YSYEKL. J was trimmed by 2 bases and V by 3 bases; bases with no gene match: 8. The CDR3 length is 16 residues. CDR3 nucleotide sequence: TGCGCCAGCAGCCAGATCGACAGGGCTTTCACAGATACGCAGTATTTT. Translating it yields CASSQIDRAFTDTQYF.

The chain recombines TRBV12-3 or TRBV12-4 with TRBJ2-7; D is undetermined. V lost 3 bases and J 0 bases, leaving 12 bases between the germline ends. This CDR3 comprises 15 residues. CDR3 amino acids: CASSFVPSSSYEQYF. CDR3 bases: TGTGCCAGCAGTTTTGTCCCCAGTTCCTCCTACGAGCAGTACTTC.

This clonotype has just a few counts. The V and J genes are TRBV7-9 and TRBJ2-1, with TRBD1 identical over 7 bases. Germline-derived CDR1 and CDR2 are SEHNR and FQNEAQ (reference sequence). The ends lost 4 bases at V and 3 bases at J; junction bases unmatched: 9. The CDR3 length is 16 residues. The CDR3 is CASSSSPRDSYNEQFF. In DNA, the CDR3 is TGTGCCAGCAGCTCCTCCCCCCGGGACAGCTACAATGAGCAGTTCTTC.

The sample holds a few counts of this clonotype. The chain carries TRBV29-1 and TRBJ2-7; D may be TRBD1 (6 bases). The CDR3 covers 12 residues. Looked up from germline, CDR1 is SQVTM and CDR2 is ANQGSEA. V was cut by 5 bases and J by 5 bases, with 13 bases left in between. CDR3 sequence reads: CSVNRAGNEQYF. The CDR3 coding sequence is TGCAGCGTTAACAGGGCTGGTAACGAGCAGTACTTC.

This clonotype has a handful of counts. A read error may explain this, as a much larger clone is one base away. V usage is TRBV27 and J usage is TRBJ2-1; D is unclear. The CDR3 is 9 amino acids. Germline V lookup: CDR1 MNHEY, CDR2 SMNVEV (reference sequence). The CDR3 DNA reads as TGTGCCAGTTCAAATGGGCAGTTCTTC. It specifies CASSNGQFF.

This clonotype has more than one count but fewer than ten. The junction differs from germline at one of its ends, possibly a read error. This rearrangement joins TRBV7-2 to TRBJ2-1; D uncertain. This CDR3 has 15 residues. Germline V gives CDR1 SGHTA, CDR2 FQGNSA. Here the CDR3 reads CASSLEYNSYNERFF. The DNA for the CDR3 is TGTGCCAGCAGCTTAGAATACAACTCCTACAATGAGCGGTTCTTC.

This chain uses TRBV4-1 with TRBJ2-6; D not certain. This CDR3 comprises 17 residues. Trimming took off 1 base at V and 4 bases at J, with 14 bases between the two ends. In germline, CDR1 is MGHRA, CDR2 YSYEKL. The CDR3: CASSQGLQGSGANVLTF. The CDR3 DNA reads as TGCGCCAGCAGCCAAGGGTTGCAAGGGTCCGGGGCCAACGTCCTGACTTTC.

As regards this clonotype: This probably arose from a read error, given a far larger clone one base away. J is TRBJ2-3 and V is TRBV21-1. TRBV21-1 has pseudogene status. This CDR3 spans 12 amino acids. The CDR3 nucleotides are TGTGCCAGCAGCACCAGCGCAGATACGCAGTATTTT. This gives the protein CASSTSADTQYF.

The rearrangement links TRBV28 to TRBJ1-6; D call uncertain. The CDR3 extends over 12 amino acids. V shed 7 bases and J shed 14 bases, with 15 bases lying between them. Germline V gene sequence: CDR1 MDHEN, CDR2 SYDVKM. CDR3 amino acids: CASTVAAATLHF. In nucleotides, the CDR3 is TGTGCCAGCACCGTGGCAGCCGCTACCCTCCACTTT.

This clonotype has ten or more counts. The chain recombines TRBV3-1 with TRBJ2-1; tentatively, D is TRBD2 (5 bases). Germline values: CDR1 LGHDT, CDR2 YNNKEL (reference sequence). CDR3 length: 13 amino acids. Trimming stripped 3 bases from V and 2 bases from J, with 5 bases between. The CDR3 is CASSQGAYNEQFF. The CDR3 DNA sequence: TGTGCCAGCAGCCAGGGAGCCTACAATGAGCAGTTCTTC.

The chain couples TRBV4-1 to TRBJ1-2, with D perhaps TRBD1 (5 bases). CDR1 and CDR2 from the germline V gene are MGHRA and YSYEKL. Trimming took off 0 bases at V and 4 bases at J, with 15 bases between the two ends. This CDR3 spans 16 amino acids. Written as DNA, the CDR3 is TGCGCCAGCAGCCAAGAAGGACACGAATTCGCCTATGGCTACACCTTC. Protein product: CASSQEGHEFAYGYTF.

This clonotype was recorded a few times. The chain links TRBV20-1 to TRBJ2-4; the match to TRBD2 covers 7 bases. The CDR3 contains 16 residues. The junction had 8 bases not matched to a gene; V was cut back by 3 bases and J by 0 bases. Germline V CDR1 and CDR2: DFQATT, SNEGSKA (reference sequence). Here the CDR3 reads CSASSRTSQAKNIQYF. CDR3 coding DNA: TGCAGTGCTAGCTCAAGGACTAGTCAAGCCAAAAACATTCAGTACTTC.

The chain employs TRBV7-9 and TRBJ1-1; D call uncertain. Trimming pared 5 bases from V and 4 bases from J, leaving 14 bases between. Germline V lookup: CDR1 SEHNR, CDR2 FQNEAQ (reference sequence). This CDR3 has 14 amino acids. Here the CDR3 DNA reads TGTGCCAGCAGCGTATTAGCCAAAACCACTGAAGCTTTCTTT. This encodes CASSVLAKTTEAFF.

This clonotype has a count of ten or more. This chain uses TRBV29-1 with TRBJ2-5; possible D gene TRBD1, 6 bases. The CDR3 length is 15 residues. Germline V gene lookup returns CDR1 SQVTM and CDR2 ANQGSEA. The germline V and J ends were trimmed by 0 bases and 4 bases, with 15 bases remaining between them. The CDR3 loop reads CSVEESGAVRETQYF. CDR3 DNA: TGCAGCGTTGAAGAATCAGGGGCGGTAAGAGAGACCCAGTACTTC.

Comment on this clonotype: One junction end does not reproduce the germline sequence, and a read error may be involved. The chain uses TRBV27 and TRBJ2-5; D ambiguous. The CDR3 totals 13 residues. Germline V gene sequence: CDR1 MNHEY, CDR2 SMNVEV (reference sequence). The CDR3 nucleotides read TGTGCCAGCAGTTTTGGGCCAGTAGAGACCCATTACTTC. Amino acids: CASSFGPVETHYF.

This clonotype has a handful of counts. V usage is TRBV20-1 and J usage is TRBJ2-4, with 10 bases identical to TRBD1. The J call may be mistaken, given a closer DNA end match to TRBJ2-7. Germline assignment: CDR1 DFQATT and CDR2 SNEGSKA (reference sequence). The CDR3 spans 13 residues. CDR3 amino acids: CSASRTGGFEQYF. In DNA, the CDR3 is TGCAGTGCTAGTAGGACAGGGGGGTTCGAGCAGTACTTC.

This clonotype was seen a single time. The chain combines TRBV27 with TRBJ2-7; the D is unclear. Germline loops: CDR1 MNHEY, CDR2 SMNVEV (reference sequence). Trimming removed 7 bases from V and 1 base from J, with 8 bases in between. CDR3 length: 12 amino acids. CDR3 coding DNA: TGTGCCAGCATTTCAACTTCCTACGAGCAGTACTTC. It is translated as CASISTSYEQYF.

V and J are TRBV20-1 and TRBJ2-1, with 12 bases that match TRBD2. The CDR3 extends over 15 amino acids. The trim removed 0 bases at V and 5 bases at J, leaving 2 bases unmatched. Germline lookup yields CDR1 DFQATT and CDR2 SNEGSKA (reference sequence). CDR3 coding DNA: TGCAGTGCTAGAGATGGACTAGCGGGGCACAATGAGCAGTTCTTC. Amino acids: CSARDGLAGHNEQFF.

At least ten counts were recorded for this clonotype. The chain links TRBV29-1 to TRBJ2-5, with 7 bases identical to TRBD1. V shed 6 bases, J shed 9 bases, and the junction held 19 bases outside the gene matches. The CDR3 spans 15 residues. The germline V gene encodes CDR1 SQVTM and CDR2 ANQGSEA. This CDR3 reads CSVADRVNRRGAQYF. The DNA for the CDR3 is TGCAGCGTCGCTGACAGGGTGAACCGGCGTGGGGCCCAGTACTTC.

This clonotype appeared a few times. The rearrangement links TRBV20-1 to TRBJ1-2; the D gene is possibly TRBD1 (6 bases). CDR1 is DFQATT and CDR2 is SNEGSKA in the germline V gene (reference sequence). V shed 0 bases and J shed 4 bases, with 15 bases lying between them. This CDR3 is built from 15 residues. The chain's CDR3 is CSARDRGGQAYGYTF. The DNA for the CDR3 is TGCAGTGCTAGAGATCGCGGGGGGCAGGCCTATGGCTACACCTTC.

This sequence joins TRBV9 and TRBJ2-5; 7 bases line up with TRBD2. CDR3 length: 15 residues. Germline lookup yields CDR1 SGDLS and CDR2 YYNGEE. Unmatched junction bases numbered 10, after V lost 6 bases and J lost 2 bases. Here the CDR3 DNA reads TGTGCCAGCAACGCCGGGGGGACGCAGCAAGAGACCCAGTACTTC. This translates into CASNAGGTQQETQYF.

This clonotype appeared a few times. V is TRBV7-2 and J is TRBJ2-1; D is possibly TRBD1 or TRBD2 (6 bases each). V lost 4 bases and J lost 9, with 19 bases in between. This CDR3 comprises 15 residues. Germline V lookup: CDR1 SGHTA, CDR2 FQGNSA. The CDR3 sequence: CASSWGATGSTEQFF. CDR3 nucleotide sequence: TGTGCCAGCAGCTGGGGGGCTACAGGCTCTACTGAGCAGTTCTTC. Full variable domain (outside the CDR3, taken from reference TRBV7-2 and TRBJ2-1): GAGVSQSPSNKVTEKGKDVELRCDPISGHTALYWYRQSLGQGLEFLIYFQGNSAPDKSGLPSDRFSAERTGGSVSTLTIQRTQQEDSAVYLCASSWGATGSTEQFFGPGTRLTVL.

The genes are TRBV11-2 and TRBJ1-4; 9 bases are shared with TRBD1. The CDR3 length is 14 residues. V dropped 5 bases and J dropped 8; count of bases not matched to a gene: 6. Per germline, CDR1 SGHAT and CDR2 FQNNGV. CDR3 loop: CASSLGTGTEKLFF. CDR3 DNA: TGTGCCAGCAGCCTCGGGACAGGGACGGAAAAACTGTTTTTT. The full variable domain, its missing parts supplied by reference TRBV11-2 and TRBJ1-4, is EAGVAQSPRYKIIEKRQSVAFWCNPISGHATLYWYQQILGQGPKLLIQFQNNGVVDDSQLPKDRFSAERLKGVDSTLKIQPAKLEDSAVYLCASSLGTGTEKLFFGSGTQLSVL.

The chain has TRBV18 and TRBJ2-1, with D unclear. Germline V CDR1 and CDR2: KGHSH, LQKENI. The V end was cut by 0 bases, the J end by 4 bases, with 19 bases between. This CDR3 contains 18 residues. The CDR3 loop is CASSPPLPFQRRYNEQFF. The CDR3 coding sequence is TGTGCCAGCTCACCACCATTGCCGTTTCAGCGCCGATACAATGAGCAGTTCTTC.

This clonotype was found once. The chain combines TRBV27 with TRBJ2-7; D possibly corresponds to TRBD2 (6 bases). The CDR3 extends over 15 amino acids. Germline assignment: CDR1 MNHEY and CDR2 SMNVEV (reference sequence). V gave up 3 bases and J gave up 1 base, with 13 bases separating them. The CDR3 sequence: CASSFNRGGSYEQYF. CDR3 bases: TGTGCCAGCAGTTTCAACCGAGGAGGGTCCTACGAGCAGTACTTC.

This clonotype was counted between two and nine times. The CDR3 DNA is TGTGCCATCAGTAAGACAGGGAATGAGCAGTTCTTC. This encodes CAISKTGNEQFF. The chain has TRBV10-3 and TRBJ2-1, with 7 nucleotides matching TRBD1. Germline V CDR1 and CDR2: ENHRY, SYGVKD. The CDR3 runs 12 residues. V was pared by 5 bases and J by 7 bases, with 2 bases of the junction left unmatched.

The rearrangement joins TRBV7-2 to TRBJ2-3; the D gene is possibly TRBD2 (6 bases). The germline V gene has CDR1 SGHTA and CDR2 FQGNSA. V was shortened by 8 bases and J by 2 bases, with 20 bases between the two germline ends. This CDR3 is 16 amino acids long. Written as DNA, the CDR3 is TGTGCCAGCGCCCCGACTAGAAATAGGGCCACAGATACGCAGTATTTT. It yields the protein CASAPTRNRATDTQYF.

CDR3 sequence: CASSEGGTPLVNQPQHF. The CDR3 DNA reads as TGTGCCAGCAGCGAAGGCGGCACACCATTGGTTAATCAGCCCCAGCATTTT. V gene TRBV21-1 combines with J gene TRBJ1-5. TRBV21-1 is a documented pseudogene. This CDR3 spans 17 amino acids.

This clonotype showed up many times. The CDR3 here is CASSLEVGSSYEQYF. The CDR3 DNA follows: TGTGCCAGCAGCTTAGAAGTAGGGAGCTCCTACGAGCAGTACTTC. This chain uses TRBV7-9 with TRBJ2-7; possible D gene TRBD2, 5 bases. Trimming took off 1 base at V and 0 bases at J, with 10 bases between the two ends. Germline V gene lookup returns CDR1 SEHNR and CDR2 FQNEAQ (reference sequence). The CDR3 has 15 residues.

This clonotype was observed a few times. The gene calls are TRBV27 and TRBJ2-6; D is unclear. The CDR3 is made up of 15 amino acids. In germline, CDR1 is MNHEY, CDR2 SMNVEV (reference sequence). V lost 5 bases and J 0 bases, leaving 8 bases between the germline ends. This chain's CDR3 is CASSDGISGANVLTF. CDR3 nucleotide sequence: TGTGCCAGCAGTGATGGGATCTCTGGGGCCAACGTCCTGACTTTC. Full variable domain (outside the CDR3, taken from reference TRBV27 and TRBJ2-6): EAQVTQNPRYLITVTGKKLTVTCSQNMNHEYMSWYRQDPGLGLRQIYYSMNVEVTDKGDVPEGYKVSRKEKRNFPLILESPSPNQTSLYFCASSDGISGANVLTFGAGSRLTVL.